This note documents a single TCR beta chain sequence. Its antigen remains unknown. This entry is derived from a study of cytomegalovirus exposure and HLA in healthy donors. Study-wide results and limits: TCR beta sequences reportedly predicted the HLA-A and HLA-B alleles of most subjects accurately. Across HLA loci, a later analysis found differing TCR association rates, with DRB1 most and HLA-C fewest.

Donors consisted of healthy bone marrow donors. V was shortened by 8 bases and J by 5 bases, with 16 bases between the two germline ends. There are 13 residues in the CDR3. CDR1 is MNHNS, CDR2 SASEGT, per germline. Amplification used 60 Vbeta primers and 13 Jbeta primers. Per the authors' pipeline: A later analysis tallied 75 million to 80 million unique TCR beta chains, some 10 million of them shared. Repertoires were generated with immunoSEQ multiplex PCR, while TCRdb's copy carries only in-frame clones and drops some. The V and J calls and clone size are taken from that table; D and trimming were inferred from the DNA. Of around 180,000 clones listed, 80% to 85% are singletons.

The TCR sequence derives from a boy aged 10-17 years in good health and CMV-seronegative. Sequenced input: PBMCs. The chain has TRBV6-1 and TRBJ2-7; D might be TRBD1 (7 bases). The CDR3 region has the DNA TGTGCCAGCCCGAGAGACAGGGAGGACGAGCAGTACTTC. Protein: CASPRDREDEQYF.